The clone carrying this T cell receptor beta chain was seen a few times. This sample was included in a study of T-cell reconstitution after alpha-beta-depleted transplantation in children. The CDR3 extends over 13 amino acids. Germline V gene data show CDR1 as SNHLY and CDR2 as FYNNEI. The ends were cut back, 1 base at V and 6 bases at J, with 7 bases in the middle. The library targeted TCRbeta and was prepared with unique molecular identifiers. MiXCR, run by TCRdb on the PCR reads, gives a single entry per CDR3 protein. The data hold almost 500,000 distinct CDR3 sequences, with approximately 13% observed a single time.

The chain employs TRBV2 and TRBJ1-5; D is unclear. Source: PBMCs from the stem cell graft donor, taken from the stem cell graft. The TCR originated in a human donor who donated a stem cell graft to a child with combined immunodeficiency. The CDR3 loop reads CASSEGRRQPQHF. In DNA form, the CDR3 reads TGTGCCAGCAGTGAAGGCAGGCGTCAGCCCCAGCATTTT.